Presented here are 19 T cell receptor beta chains from one specimen sequenced in a study of shared clonotypes between healthy human individuals. Libraries were prepared by immunoSEQ multiplex PCR; TCRdb keeps only in-frame clonotypes and omits some of them. The sample holds around 1,900,000 clones, about 94% seen once. Positively selected for CCR7, the CD45RO-negative cells used as naive CD8 cells excluded terminally differentiated effector memory CD45RA+ cells. Sequenced sample: naive CD8+ T cells from PBMCs. Receptors were obtained from a man between 18 and 29 years old in good health. Some clones in this sample may be carry-over from other donors' samples.

This clone was found once. This chain connects TRBV4-3 to TRBJ2-1; 10 bases agree with TRBD2. Trimming took 3 bases from V and 2 from J; bases not matched to a gene: 7. The CDR3 is 17 residues long. CDR1 and CDR2 from the germline V gene are LGHNA and YSLEER. CDR3 amino acids: CASSQDYGLAAYNEQFF. The CDR3 DNA reads TGCGCCAGCAGCCAGGACTATGGACTAGCGGCCTACAATGAGCAGTTCTTC.

The chain couples TRBV7-2 to TRBJ2-1, with D perhaps given as TRBD1 or TRBD2 (5 bases each). The CDR3 consists of 13 residues. V lost 2 bases, J lost 8 bases, and 10 bases lay in between. Germline assignment: CDR1 SGHTA and CDR2 FQGNSA. This chain's CDR3 is CASSLLGGDEQFF. CDR3 sequence (DNA): TGTGCCAGCAGCTTACTTGGGGGTGATGAGCAGTTCTTC.

V and J are TRBV27 and TRBJ2-7; D ambiguous. Deletions cut 2 bases from V and 0 bases from J, with 14 bases between. Germline loops: CDR1 MNHEY, CDR2 SMNVEV (reference sequence). The CDR3 spans 16 residues. The CDR3 loop is CASSLGFGASSYEQYF. In nucleotides, the CDR3 is TGTGCCAGCAGTTTAGGGTTTGGAGCTAGCTCCTACGAGCAGTACTTC.

V and J are TRBV7-9 and TRBJ2-2; 7 bases align to TRBD1. The CDR3 extends over 15 amino acids. The V gene end was trimmed by 2 bases and the J gene end by 5 bases; junction bases not matched to a gene: 5. CDR1 SEHNR and CDR2 FQNEAQ come from the germline V gene (reference sequence). CDR3 in amino acids: CASSLSTGYTGELFF. The DNA of the CDR3 is TGTGCCAGCAGCTTATCGACAGGGTATACCGGGGAGCTGTTTTTT.

In nucleotides, the CDR3 is TGTGCCAGTGGGGACATCACGGGGAACAATCAGCCCCAGCATTTT. Its translation: CASGDITGNNQPQHF. V and J are TRBV19 and TRBJ1-5, with TRBD1 as a possible D gene (6 bases). The CDR3 loop spans 15 amino acids. Trimming took 8 bases from V and 3 from J, leaving 17 bases between them. Germline V lookup: CDR1 LNHDA, CDR2 SQIVND (reference sequence).

The sample holds one count of this clone. The genes are TRBV6-5 and TRBJ1-2; TRBD1 matches at 8 bases. CDR1 MNHEY and CDR2 SVGAGI come from the germline V gene. The junction had 9 bases not matched to a gene; V was cut back by 4 bases and J by 8 bases. This CDR3 is built from 14 residues. For the CDR3, the DNA is TGTGCCAGCAGTTTGGGACAGGCCCAAGGAGGCTACACCTTC. Amino acids: CASSLGQAQGGYTF.

This clone is a singleton in its sample. The chain uses TRBV29-1 and TRBJ2-4; 16 bases fit TRBD2. Germline assignment: CDR1 SQVTM and CDR2 ANQGSEA. The J segment lost 5 bases and the V segment lost 2 bases, leaving 3 bases of the junction unmatched. The CDR3 has 16 residues. This CDR3 is CSVELGLAGGQNIQYF. Written as DNA, the CDR3 is TGCAGCGTTGAATTGGGACTAGCGGGAGGGCAAAACATTCAGTACTTC.

The chain uses TRBV7-2 and TRBJ2-1; tentatively, D is TRBD2 (6 bases). The V gene lost 5 bases and the J gene lost 0 bases, with 17 bases spanning the gap. CDR3 length: 17 amino acids. The germline CDR1 and CDR2 sequences are SGHTA and FQGNSA. This CDR3 is CASSRTAGYLSYNEQFF. The CDR3 bases are TGTGCCAGCAGCCGTACGGCGGGATACCTCTCCTACAATGAGCAGTTCTTC.

The rearrangement links TRBV6-1 to TRBJ2-7; D is uncertain. V lost 6 bases, J lost 0 bases, and 9 bases lay in between. CDR3 size: 13 residues. CDR1 and CDR2 from the germline V gene are MNHNS and SASEGT. CDR3 sequence reads: CASRSRYSYEQYF. The CDR3 DNA sequence: TGTGCCAGCAGATCTAGGTACTCCTACGAGCAGTACTTC.

Turning to this clone: Other DNA sequences in the sample encode the same CDR3. V gene TRBV5-1 combines with J gene TRBJ1-1; 8 nucleotides align to TRBD1. This CDR3 has 14 residues. The trim removed 4 bases at V and 4 bases at J, leaving 6 bases unmatched. Per germline, CDR1 SGHRS and CDR2 YFSETQ. DNA for the CDR3: TGCGCCAGCAGCATAGGACAGGGACTCACTGAAGCTTTCTTT. Amino acid sequence: CASSIGQGLTEAFF.

This clone was picked up one time. V is TRBV9 and J is TRBJ2-1; 7 bases agree with TRBD2. Per germline, CDR1 SGDLS and CDR2 YYNGEE. V was clipped by 0 bases and J by 2 bases; unmatched bases: 5. The CDR3 has 16 amino acids. The CDR3 coding sequence is TGTGCCAGCAGCGTAGTTGGTAGCGGGCCCTACAATGAGCAGTTCTTC. This codes for CASSVVGSGPYNEQFF.

The V call is TRBV19, the J call TRBJ1-4; the D gene is possibly TRBD1 (6 bases). This CDR3 region has 15 residues. Germline CDR1 is LNHDA and CDR2 is SQIVND (reference sequence). Trimming cost V 7 bases and J 4 bases, with 16 bases left between them. CDR3 in DNA: TGTGCCAGTAACCGTAACAGGGCGGGTAATGAAAAACTGTTTTTT. It translates to CASNRNRAGNEKLFF.

About this clone itself: Different DNA sequences within this sample yield the same CDR3. V and J are TRBV7-3 and TRBJ2-1; D is possibly TRBD2 (6 bases). The V end was cut by 5 bases, the J end by 2 bases, with 13 bases between. Germline V gene data show CDR1 as SGHTA and CDR2 as FQGTGA. This CDR3 is 15 amino acids long. The CDR3 spells CASSPLAGPYNEQFF. The DNA for the CDR3 is TGTGCCAGCAGCCCACTCGCGGGGCCCTACAATGAGCAGTTCTTC. Looking up the rest from reference TRBV7-3 and TRBJ2-1 gives the full variable domain: GAGVSQTPSNKVTEKGKYVELRCDPISGHTALYWYRQSLGQGPEFLIYFQGTGAADDSGLPNDRFFAVRPEGSVSTLKIQRTERGDSAVYLCASSPLAGPYNEQFFGPGTRLTVL.

J is TRBJ1-2 and V is TRBV6-1; D is undetermined. V lost 2 bases and J lost 5, with 12 bases in between. The CDR3 spans 14 residues. Per the germline V gene, CDR1 is MNHNS and CDR2 is SASEGT. Here the CDR3 DNA reads TGTGCCAGCAGTGAATTAGGCCTCCCTTATGGCTACACCTTC. Translation gives CASSELGLPYGYTF.

The chain is built from TRBV27 and TRBJ2-4; D possibly corresponds to TRBD1 (6 bases). V gave up 5 bases and J gave up 6 bases, with 17 bases separating them. The CDR3 is 15 residues long. Germline CDR1 and CDR2: MNHEY and SMNVEV (reference sequence). The CDR3 sequence: CASSIETGFGNIQYF. The DNA for the CDR3 is TGTGCCAGCAGTATAGAGACAGGTTTTGGAAACATTCAGTACTTC.

This clone turned up a few times. The chain is built from TRBV30 and TRBJ1-1; D perhaps matches TRBD1 (6 bases). Trimming took 0 bases from V and 11 from J, leaving 16 bases between them. CDR3 length equals 13 residues. The germline V gene has CDR1 GTSNPN and CDR2 SVGIG (reference sequence). In DNA form, the CDR3 reads TGTGCCTGGAGTGTAGGGGGGATTAGCGAGGCTTTCTTT. Translating it yields CAWSVGGISEAFF.

CDR3 in amino acids: CASRTGAISYEQYF. CDR3 bases: TGTGCCAGCAGGACAGGGGCTATCTCCTACGAGCAGTACTTC. The chain joins TRBV27 to TRBJ2-7; 8 bases align to TRBD1. Losses at the gene ends were 6 bases for V and 0 bases for J; bases not matched to a gene: 4. The length of the CDR3 is 14 residues. CDR1 and CDR2 (germline): MNHEY, SMNVEV (reference sequence).

For the CDR3, the DNA is TGTGCCAGCAGTGCCCTGACAGGGTGGGGGGTACGAGCCAACGTCCTGACTTTC. Translating gives CASSALTGWGVRANVLTF. This chain joins TRBV28 and TRBJ2-6, with D perhaps TRBD1 (7 bases). With 5 bases removed from V and 7 bases from J, the gap between germline ends came to 24 bases. CDR1 and CDR2 (germline): MDHEN, SYDVKM. The CDR3 length is 18 residues.

This sequence joins TRBV30 and TRBJ1-2; D ambiguous. Germline CDR1 reads GTSNPN; CDR2 reads SVGIG (reference sequence). Trimming stripped 0 bases from V and 11 bases from J, with 13 bases between. This CDR3 is 12 amino acids long. CDR3 amino acids: CAWSVQPAGYTF. The CDR3 DNA sequence: TGTGCCTGGAGTGTACAGCCTGCTGGGTACACCTTC. Variable domain in full (rest from reference TRBV30 and TRBJ1-2): SQTIHQWPATLVQPVGSPLSLECTVEGTSNPNLYWYRQAAGRGLQLLFYSVGIGQISSEVPQNLSASRPQDRQFILSSKKLLLSDSGFYLCAWSVQPAGYTFGSGTRLTVV.